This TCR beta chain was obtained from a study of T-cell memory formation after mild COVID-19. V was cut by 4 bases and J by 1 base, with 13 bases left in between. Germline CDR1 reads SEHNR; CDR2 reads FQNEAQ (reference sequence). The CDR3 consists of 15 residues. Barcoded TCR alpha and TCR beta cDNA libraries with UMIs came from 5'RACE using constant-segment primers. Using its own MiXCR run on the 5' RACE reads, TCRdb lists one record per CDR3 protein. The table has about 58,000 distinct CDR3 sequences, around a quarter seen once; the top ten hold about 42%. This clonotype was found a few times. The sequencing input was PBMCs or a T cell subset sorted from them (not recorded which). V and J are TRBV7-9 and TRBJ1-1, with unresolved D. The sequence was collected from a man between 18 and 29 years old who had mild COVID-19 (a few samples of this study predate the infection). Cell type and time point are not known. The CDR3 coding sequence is TGTGCCAGCAGCTCGAGGACGGATCAGAACACTGAAGCTTTCTTT. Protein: CASSSRTDQNTEAFF.